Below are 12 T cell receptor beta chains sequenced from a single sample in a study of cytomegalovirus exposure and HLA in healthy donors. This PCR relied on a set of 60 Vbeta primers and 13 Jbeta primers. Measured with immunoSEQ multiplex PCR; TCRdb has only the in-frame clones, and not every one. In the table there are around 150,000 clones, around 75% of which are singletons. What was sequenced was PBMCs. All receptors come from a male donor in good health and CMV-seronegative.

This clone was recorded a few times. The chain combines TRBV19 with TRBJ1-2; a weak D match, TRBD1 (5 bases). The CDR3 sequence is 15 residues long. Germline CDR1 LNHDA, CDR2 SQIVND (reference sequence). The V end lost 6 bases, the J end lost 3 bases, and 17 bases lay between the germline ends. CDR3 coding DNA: TGTGCCAGTAGAGACCCCGGGGGTCGGCACTATGGCTACACCTTC. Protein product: CASRDPGGRHYGYTF.

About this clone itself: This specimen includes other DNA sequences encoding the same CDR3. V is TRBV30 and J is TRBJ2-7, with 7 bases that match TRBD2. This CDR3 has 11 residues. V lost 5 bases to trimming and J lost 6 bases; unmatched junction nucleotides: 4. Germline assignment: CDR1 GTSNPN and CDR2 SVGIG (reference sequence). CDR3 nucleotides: TGTGCCTGGGGTTGGGGGGGCGAGCAGTACTTC. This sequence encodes CAWGWGGEQYF.

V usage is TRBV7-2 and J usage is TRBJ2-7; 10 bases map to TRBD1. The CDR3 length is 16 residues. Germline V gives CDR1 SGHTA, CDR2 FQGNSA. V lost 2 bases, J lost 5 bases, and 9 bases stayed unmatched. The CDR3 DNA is TGTGCCAGCAGCTTAACCCCCGGGACAGGGGACCACGAGCAGTACTTC. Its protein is CASSLTPGTGDHEQYF.

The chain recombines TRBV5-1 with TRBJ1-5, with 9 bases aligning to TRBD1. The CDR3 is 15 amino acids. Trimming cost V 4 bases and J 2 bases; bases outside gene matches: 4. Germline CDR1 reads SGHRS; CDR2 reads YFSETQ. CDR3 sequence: CASSRTGERNQPQHF. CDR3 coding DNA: TGCGCCAGCAGCCGGACAGGGGAGCGCAATCAGCCCCAGCATTTT.

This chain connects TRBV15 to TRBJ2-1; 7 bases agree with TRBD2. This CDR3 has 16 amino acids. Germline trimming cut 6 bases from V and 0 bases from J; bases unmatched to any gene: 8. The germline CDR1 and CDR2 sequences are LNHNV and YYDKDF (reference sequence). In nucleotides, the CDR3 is TGTGCCACCAGGCGAATAGCGGGTTCCTCCTACAATGAGCAGTTCTTC. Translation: CATRRIAGSSYNEQFF.

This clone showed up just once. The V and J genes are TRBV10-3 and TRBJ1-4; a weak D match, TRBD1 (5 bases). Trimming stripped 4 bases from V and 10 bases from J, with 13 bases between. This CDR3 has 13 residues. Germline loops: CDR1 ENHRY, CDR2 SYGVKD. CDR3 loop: CAISAGGGGKLFF. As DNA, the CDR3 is TGTGCCATCAGTGCCGGCGGGGGTGGAAAACTGTTTTTT.

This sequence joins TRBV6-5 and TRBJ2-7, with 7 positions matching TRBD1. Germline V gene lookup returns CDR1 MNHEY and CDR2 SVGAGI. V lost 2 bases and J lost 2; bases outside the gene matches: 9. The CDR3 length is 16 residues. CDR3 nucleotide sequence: TGTGCCAGCAGTTACACTACGACAGGGCCCACCTACGAGCAGTACTTC. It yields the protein CASSYTTTGPTYEQYF.

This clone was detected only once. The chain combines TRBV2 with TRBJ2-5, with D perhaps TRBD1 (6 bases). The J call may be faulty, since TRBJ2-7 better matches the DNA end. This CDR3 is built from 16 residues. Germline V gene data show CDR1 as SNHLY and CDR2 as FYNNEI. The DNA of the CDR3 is TGTGCCAGCAGTGGACCCCCCGGGACAACAATCTACGAGCAGTACTTC. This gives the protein CASSGPPGTTIYEQYF.

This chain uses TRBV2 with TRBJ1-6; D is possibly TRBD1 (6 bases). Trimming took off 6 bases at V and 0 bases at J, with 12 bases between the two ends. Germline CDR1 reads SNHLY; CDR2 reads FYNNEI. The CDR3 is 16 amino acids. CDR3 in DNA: TGTGCCAGCAGAAGGACAGCTAGCTCCTATAATTCACCCCTCCACTTT. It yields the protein CASRRTASSYNSPLHF.

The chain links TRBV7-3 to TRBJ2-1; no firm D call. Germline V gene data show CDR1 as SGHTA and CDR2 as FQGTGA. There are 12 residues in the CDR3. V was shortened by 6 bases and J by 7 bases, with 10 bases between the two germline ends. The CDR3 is CASSYNLNEQFF. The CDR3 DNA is TGTGCCAGCAGTTATAACCTAAATGAGCAGTTCTTC.

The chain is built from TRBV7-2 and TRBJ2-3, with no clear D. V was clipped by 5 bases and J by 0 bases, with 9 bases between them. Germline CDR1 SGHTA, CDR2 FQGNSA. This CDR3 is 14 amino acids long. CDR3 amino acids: CASSPTTSTDTQYF. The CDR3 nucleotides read TGTGCCAGCAGCCCAACCACTAGCACAGATACGCAGTATTTT.

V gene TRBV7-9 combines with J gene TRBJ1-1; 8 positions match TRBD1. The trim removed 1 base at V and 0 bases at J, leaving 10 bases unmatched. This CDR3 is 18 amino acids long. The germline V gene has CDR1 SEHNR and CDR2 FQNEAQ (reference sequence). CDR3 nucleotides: TGTGCCAGCAGCTTAGGCCCCCCGGACAGGGCCTTGAACACTGAAGCTTTCTTT. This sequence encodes CASSLGPPDRALNTEAFF.